This entry concerns a single T cell receptor (beta chain). What it binds is unknown. The CDR3 covers 15 residues. Germline V gene lookup returns CDR1 LGHNA and CDR2 YNFKEQ. V lost 2 bases and J lost 8; bases outside the gene matches: 3. Time point meaning: peripheral blood 6 weeks after treatment start. Generated by immunoSEQ multiplex PCR, the TCRdb table keeps only in-frame clones and is missing some. The sample records roughly 42,000 clones, 75% to 95% being singletons. This sample is drawn from a study of PD-L1 blockade in urothelial cancer. Across the whole study: Of some 29 patients, some 25 were males with bladder-origin urothelial cancer. Typically, measured as a median, blood samples had 141,255 T cells.

Study-level results: Better survival was forecast by a pretreatment blood TCR clonality below the median.

This specimen was PBMCs, taken around atezolizumab (anti-PD-L1) treatment. The rearrangement joins TRBV4-2 to TRBJ1-4; TRBD1 matches 12 bases. The receptor was isolated from a man aged 70 or older with urothelial cancer. Written as DNA, the CDR3 is TGTGCCAGCAGCCAAACCGGGACAGGGGGCGAAAAACTGTTTTTT. This encodes CASSQTGTGGEKLFF.